The clone carrying this T cell receptor beta chain was counted only a few times. These data belong to a study of T-cell reconstitution after alpha-beta-depleted transplantation in children. Preparation of the TCRbeta library was carried out with unique molecular identifiers. TCRdb recomputed calls from the PCR reads with MiXCR, one row per CDR3 protein. The sample shows 670,000 or so distinct CDR3 sequences, roughly 13% of them seen only once. Germline V lookup: CDR1 SGHRS, CDR2 YFSETQ. The ends were cut back, 1 base at V and 4 bases at J, with 7 bases in the middle. The CDR3 has 13 amino acids. The sample in question was PBMCs, obtained before TCRalphabeta/CD19-depleted stem cell transplant. The clonotype originates from a girl aged 2 to 9 with congenital amegakaryocytic thrombocytopenia, due to receive a stem cell transplant. V gene TRBV5-1 combines with J gene TRBJ2-3; no clear D gene. In DNA form, the CDR3 reads TGCGCCAGCAGCTTGTCCAGTTCAGATACGCAGTATTTT. Encoded protein: CASSLSSSDTQYF. Full variable domain (rest looked up from reference TRBV5-1 and TRBJ2-3): KAGVTQTPRYLIKTRGQQVTLSCSPISGHRSVSWYQQTPGQGLQFLFEYFSETQRNKGNFPGRFSGRQFSNSRSEMNVSTLELGDSALYLCASSLSSSDTQYFGPGTRLTVL.